This entry lists 27 T cell receptor beta chains sequenced from one sample in a study of blood T cell repertoires in COVID-19. TCRdb's copy holds only in-frame clones and misses some; the assay was immunoSEQ multiplex PCR. The sample holds fewer than 200,000 clones; about four fifths are singletons and the top ten take around 12%. Sequencing was performed on peripheral blood. Receptors were obtained from a woman aged 80 or over with COVID-19, enrolled during active disease.

The CDR3 nucleotides are TGTGCCAGCAGGGCCATCAATGAGCAGTTCTTC. It specifies CASRAINEQFF. The chain combines TRBV27 with TRBJ2-1, with no clear D. Germline assignment: CDR1 MNHEY and CDR2 SMNVEV (reference sequence). Between the trimmed V and J ends, which lost 6 bases and 6 bases, there was a span of 6 bases. This CDR3 contains 11 residues.

V and J are TRBV5-4 and TRBJ2-5; 7 bases agree with TRBD2. V was clipped by 7 bases and J by 4 bases; unmatched bases: 13. The CDR3 has 15 residues. Germline CDR1 and CDR2: SGHNT and YYREEE (reference sequence). CDR3 sequence reads: CASCPDSGPGETQYF. As DNA, the CDR3 is TGTGCCAGCTGTCCGGATAGCGGGCCAGGAGAGACCCAGTACTTC.

The rearrangement links TRBV28 to TRBJ2-7, with D uncertain. This CDR3 contains 14 residues. Looked up from germline, CDR1 is MDHEN and CDR2 is SYDVKM. V was clipped by 5 bases and J by 4 bases, with 15 bases between them. CDR3 loop: CASSPLTKFYEQYF. For the CDR3, the DNA is TGTGCCAGCAGTCCGCTGACAAAATTTTACGAGCAGTACTTC.

As regards this clone: Other DNA sequences from this sample encode an identical CDR3 as well. The chain joins TRBV18 to TRBJ1-3; D not certain. The CDR3 sequence is 13 residues long. Germline CDR1 is KGHSH and CDR2 is LQKENI. V shed 4 bases and J shed 4 bases, with 8 bases lying between them. CDR3 DNA sequence: TGTGCCAGCTCACAGGGAGCCGGAAACACCATATATTTT. Encoded protein: CASSQGAGNTIYF.

The chain uses TRBV19 and TRBJ1-2; 7 positions match TRBD1. The CDR3 sequence is 14 residues long. J was trimmed by 5 bases and V by 4 bases; bases with no gene match: 7. CDR1 is LNHDA and CDR2 is SQIVND in the germline V gene (reference sequence). This chain's CDR3 is CASSKRTGSYGYTF. The CDR3 DNA sequence: TGTGCCAGTAGTAAACGGACAGGTTCATATGGCTACACCTTC.

The chain recombines TRBV18 with TRBJ1-5; a weak D match, TRBD1 (6 bases). V was trimmed by 5 bases and J by 3 bases, leaving 14 bases between them. The V gene's germline CDR1 is KGHSH and CDR2 LQKENI. The CDR3 consists of 15 residues. As DNA, the CDR3 is TGTGCCAGCTCAGGGGGGGCAGGGAACAATCAGCCCCAGCATTTT. Translating gives CASSGGAGNNQPQHF.

The rearrangement uses TRBV27 and TRBJ2-7; a weak D match, TRBD1 (5 bases). Between the trimmed V and J ends, which lost 7 bases and 4 bases, there was a span of 17 bases. CDR1 MNHEY and CDR2 SMNVEV come from the germline V gene (reference sequence). The CDR3 spans 14 residues. DNA for the CDR3: TGTGCCAGCACTCTCCAAGGGGTACGGTACGAGCAGTACTTC. This codes for CASTLQGVRYEQYF.

This sequence joins TRBV12-2 and TRBJ2-3; the DNA was not compared with TRBD2, the D call given in the table. TRBV12-2 is shown as a pseudogene. The CDR3 runs 17 residues. The CDR3 coding sequence is TGTGCAAGTCGCGGAAGGGAGGCGGGAGGGCCCGTGGATACGCAGTATTTT. Its protein product is CASRGREAGGPVDTQYF.

This clone has a count of ten or more. The V call is TRBV2, the J call TRBJ1-2, with D possibly TRBD1 on 5 matching bases. The CDR3 has 12 residues. Germline-derived CDR1 and CDR2 are SNHLY and FYNNEI. V was clipped by 8 bases and J by 8 bases, with 15 bases between them. CDR3 sequence: CASWAGLRGYTF. In nucleotides, the CDR3 is TGTGCCAGCTGGGCAGGGTTAAGGGGCTACACCTTC. Looking up the rest from reference TRBV2 and TRBJ1-2 gives the full variable domain: EPEVTQTPSHQVTQMGQEVILRCVPISNHLYFYWYRQILGQKVEFLVSFYNNEISEKSEIFDDQFSVERPDGSNFTLKIRSTKLEDSAMYFCASWAGLRGYTFGSGTRLTVV.

V usage is TRBV10-2 and J usage is TRBJ2-7; 15 bases agree with TRBD2. The CDR3 has 15 residues. Germline-derived CDR1 and CDR2 are WSHSY and SAAADI. V trimming: 4 bases; J trimming: 6 bases; junction bases outside the gene matches: 4. The CDR3 here is CASSVAGLAGGEQYF. CDR3 sequence (DNA): TGCGCCAGCAGTGTAGCGGGACTAGCGGGAGGCGAGCAGTACTTC.

CDR3 nucleotides: TGTGCCAGCAGTGAATTTAGCTCCCGGGGAGGAAACACCATATATTTT. It is translated as CASSEFSSRGGNTIYF. The genes are TRBV2 and TRBJ1-3; no clear D gene. V dropped 2 bases and J dropped 4 bases, with 15 bases sitting between them. CDR1 SNHLY and CDR2 FYNNEI come from the germline V gene. The CDR3 is 16 residues long.

The chain joins TRBV9 to TRBJ1-2; no firm D call. This CDR3 spans 15 amino acids. Between the trimmed V and J ends, which lost 0 bases and 6 bases, there was a span of 15 bases. Per the germline V gene, CDR1 is SGDLS and CDR2 is YYNGEE. The CDR3 DNA sequence: TGTGCCAGCAGCGTAGTGTCACCCGGCCAGGATGGCTACACCTTC. Its protein product is CASSVVSPGQDGYTF.

CDR3 in amino acids: CASSLTGGIMNTEAFF. For the CDR3, the DNA is TGTGCCAGCTCTCTAACTGGAGGGATCATGAACACTGAAGCTTTCTTT. This chain links TRBV18 with TRBJ1-1; no definite D call. The CDR3 is 16 residues long. Trimming pared 6 bases from V and 0 bases from J, leaving 17 bases between. The germline CDR1 and CDR2 sequences are KGHSH and LQKENI.

CDR3 coding DNA: TGTGCCACCAGCAGAGGGACAGTTTCGAACACTGAAGCTTTCTTT. It specifies CATSRGTVSNTEAFF. The chain is built from TRBV15 and TRBJ1-1, with a weak D call TRBD1 (6 bases). This CDR3 spans 15 amino acids. Germline CDR1 and CDR2: LNHNV and YYDKDF (reference sequence). V was clipped by 1 base and J by 1 base, with 10 bases between them.

V usage is TRBV18 and J usage is TRBJ1-6; 10 bases are shared with TRBD1. The CDR3 length is 15 residues. The J segment lost 5 bases and the V segment lost 6 bases, leaving 4 bases of the junction unmatched. Germline loops: CDR1 KGHSH, CDR2 LQKENI. The CDR3 loop reads CASSPGTGDNSPLHF. DNA of the CDR3: TGTGCCAGCTCTCCCGGGACAGGGGATAATTCACCCCTCCACTTT.

The chain carries TRBV28 and TRBJ2-7; 9 nucleotides match TRBD2. Looked up from germline, CDR1 is MDHEN and CDR2 is SYDVKM. With 6 bases clipped from V and 0 bases from J, the junction kept 6 bases outside the gene matches. This CDR3 has 15 residues. The CDR3 loop reads CASSPSGTSSYEQYF. CDR3 in DNA: TGTGCCAGCAGCCCTAGCGGGACGAGCTCCTACGAGCAGTACTTC.

The chain is built from TRBV6-5 and TRBJ1-1, with D tentatively TRBD1 (5 bases). This CDR3 comprises 13 residues. From germline, CDR1 is MNHEY and CDR2 SVGAGI. The V gene lost 6 bases and the J gene lost 1 base, with 9 bases spanning the gap. CDR3 bases: TGTGCCAGCAGGCGGGGGAGGAACACTGAAGCTTTCTTT. Translated, it gives CASRRGRNTEAFF.

The gene calls are TRBV11-3 and TRBJ1-5; maybe TRBD1 (6 bases). V lost 4 bases and J 3 bases, leaving 10 bases between the germline ends. Germline V gene sequence: CDR1 SGHNT, CDR2 YENEEA. The CDR3 runs 14 residues. The CDR3 spells CASSSGQLNQPQHF. The CDR3 DNA follows: TGTGCCAGCAGCTCCGGACAGCTCAATCAGCCCCAGCATTTT.

The rearrangement links TRBV29-1 to TRBJ1-2, with 7 bases identical to TRBD1. CDR3 length: 13 residues. V gave up 5 bases and J gave up 5 bases; unmatched junction bases: 8. Germline values: CDR1 SQVTM, CDR2 ANQGSEA. The CDR3 DNA reads TGCAGCGTTACGGGACAGCCATTATATGGCTACACCTTC. Translated, it gives CSVTGQPLYGYTF.

The chain has TRBV11-2 and TRBJ1-2; D is perhaps TRBD1 (5 bases). This CDR3 spans 13 amino acids. V lost 1 base and J lost 5, with 8 bases in between. Germline V lookup: CDR1 SGHAT, CDR2 FQNNGV. CDR3 residues: CASSLAREYGYTF. Written as DNA, the CDR3 is TGTGCCAGCAGCTTAGCCAGGGAATATGGCTACACCTTC.

V usage is TRBV9 and J usage is TRBJ2-1; D is unresolved. CDR1 is SGDLS and CDR2 is YYNGEE in the germline V gene. The CDR3 is 14 amino acids. Trimming pared 0 bases from V and 8 bases from J, leaving 12 bases between. The CDR3, as DNA: TGTGCCAGCAGCGTAGGAGCTAGTGGGTATGAGCAGTTCTTC. Its protein product is CASSVGASGYEQFF.

V is TRBV28 and J is TRBJ2-1; the D gene is possibly TRBD2 (6 bases). Trimming took 4 bases from V and 7 from J, leaving 17 bases between them. This CDR3 is 15 amino acids long. Germline assignment: CDR1 MDHEN and CDR2 SYDVKM. Written as DNA, the CDR3 is TGTGCCAGCAGTTCGCTCCGGGACTGGGGGAATGAGCAGTTCTTC. Amino acid sequence: CASSSLRDWGNEQFF.

This chain joins TRBV5-4 and TRBJ2-7, with 10 bases lining up with TRBD2. Germline V gene lookup returns CDR1 SGHNT and CDR2 YYREEE (reference sequence). The CDR3 has 17 residues. J was trimmed by 2 bases and V by 2 bases; bases with no gene match: 10. CDR3 nucleotides: TGTGCCAGCAGCTTCTCCTACGGGGGACTAGCGACCTACGAGCAGTACTTC. This encodes CASSFSYGGLATYEQYF.

The V and J genes are TRBV15 and TRBJ2-1; no clear D. The germline V gene encodes CDR1 LNHNV and CDR2 YYDKDF (reference sequence). The V gene lost 9 bases and the J gene lost 2 bases, with 14 bases spanning the gap. The CDR3 is 14 residues long. The CDR3 loop reads CATAETRAYNEQFF. CDR3 nucleotide sequence: TGTGCCACGGCGGAGACTCGAGCCTACAATGAGCAGTTCTTC.

The chain carries TRBV11-2 and TRBJ2-7; 8 nucleotides agree with TRBD1. The CDR3 has 14 residues. The V segment lost 4 bases and the J segment 1 base; nucleotides outside the gene matches: 3. The V gene's germline CDR1 is SGHAT and CDR2 FQNNGV. CDR3 sequence reads: CASSSGTGSYEQYF. Here the CDR3 DNA reads TGTGCCAGCAGCTCGGGGACAGGATCCTACGAGCAGTACTTC.

The chain carries TRBV14 and TRBJ2-3, with TRBD1 as a possible D gene (5 bases). V dropped 4 bases and J dropped 4 bases, with 15 bases sitting between them. The CDR3 consists of 15 residues. CDR1 is SGHDN, CDR2 FVKESK, per germline. The CDR3 DNA reads TGTGCCAGCAGCCGTTTAGGGGTTGGCGCAGATACGCAGTATTTT. Residues: CASSRLGVGADTQYF.

The chain is built from TRBV7-9 and TRBJ1-2, with D possibly being TRBD1 (6 bases). Germline values: CDR1 SEHNR, CDR2 FQNEAQ (reference sequence). The CDR3 spans 15 residues. Trimming took off 4 bases at V and 3 bases at J, with 15 bases between the two ends. Here the CDR3 DNA reads TGTGCCAGCAGCTACAGGGCAGGGGACGACTATGGCTACACCTTC. Its protein product is CASSYRAGDDYGYTF.